This T cell receptor (beta chain) was identified during a study of blood T cell repertoires in COVID-19. Study-level background: From T cells, B-cell-depleted T cells, or PBMCs came the material, which was cDNA or gDNA.

Assay: immunoSEQ multiplex PCR; the TCRdb copy retains only in-frame clones and omits some. The sample has over 100,000 clones; about 87% are singletons. V was pared by 5 bases and J by 4 bases, with 23 bases between. Per the germline V gene, CDR1 is SGHNT and CDR2 is YENEEA. This CDR3 has 17 amino acids. The genes are TRBV11-3 and TRBJ1-2; perhaps TRBD1 as D (6 bases). This clonotype was sampled from a human donor in a cohort sampled during active COVID-19. The sample taken for sequencing was peripheral blood. CDR3 in DNA: TGTGCCAGCAGCCAAAACCGGGACACCGGACTCATCTATGGCTACACCTTC. It yields the protein CASSQNRDTGLIYGYTF.